The text below deals with one T cell receptor (beta chain). This clone may be a read error of a much larger clone one base away. A second PCR, run for roughly 7 to 11 cycles, used a sample-barcoded 5' primer plus a J-beta primer mix. Unique molecular identifiers of 12 random nucleotides labeled each cDNA. TCRdb passed the 5' RACE reads through MiXCR, listing each CDR3 protein once. There are hundreds of thousands of distinct CDR3 sequences in the sample; roughly half occur only once, and approximately 13% lies in the top ten. These data are taken from a study of blood T cells in healthy people across ages. Study details: Capture via template switching afforded approximately one barcoded beta molecule per two T cells.

There were at least 5.5 micrograms of total RNA extracted from every sample. Germline assignment: CDR1 ENHRY and CDR2 SYGVKD. This CDR3 region has 14 residues. Material: blood. The receptor's source is an elderly woman in good health. The V gene is TRBV10-3, the J gene TRBJ1-6; 7 bases match TRBD1. DNA for the CDR3: TGTACCATCAGTGGATCGACAGGGAGGTCACCCCTCCACTTT. Protein: CTISGSTGRSPLHF.